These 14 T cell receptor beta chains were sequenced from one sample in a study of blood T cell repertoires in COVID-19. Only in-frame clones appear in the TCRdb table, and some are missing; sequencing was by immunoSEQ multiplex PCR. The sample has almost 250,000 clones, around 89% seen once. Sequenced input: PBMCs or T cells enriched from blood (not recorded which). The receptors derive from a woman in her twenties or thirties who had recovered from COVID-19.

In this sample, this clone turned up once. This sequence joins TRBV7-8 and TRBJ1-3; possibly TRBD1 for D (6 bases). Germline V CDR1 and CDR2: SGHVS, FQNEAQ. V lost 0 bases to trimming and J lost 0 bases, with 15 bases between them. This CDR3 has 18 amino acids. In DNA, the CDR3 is TGTGCCAGCAGCTTAGCGGGGGCAGGGCGCCTCTCTGGAAACACCATATATTTT. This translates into CASSLAGAGRLSGNTIYF. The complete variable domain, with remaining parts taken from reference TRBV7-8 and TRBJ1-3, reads GAGVSQSPRYKVAKRGQDVALRCDPISGHVSLFWYQQALGQGPEFLTYFQNEAQLDKSGLPSDRFFAERPEGSVSTLKIQRTQQEDSAVYLCASSLAGAGRLSGNTIYFGEGSWLTVV.

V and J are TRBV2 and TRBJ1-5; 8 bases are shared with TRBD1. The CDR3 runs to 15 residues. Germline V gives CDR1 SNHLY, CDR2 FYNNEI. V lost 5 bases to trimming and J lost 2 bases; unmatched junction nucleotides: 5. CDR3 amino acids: CASSSDRGGNQPQHF. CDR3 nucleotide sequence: TGTGCCAGCAGTTCCGACAGGGGTGGCAATCAGCCCCAGCATTTT.

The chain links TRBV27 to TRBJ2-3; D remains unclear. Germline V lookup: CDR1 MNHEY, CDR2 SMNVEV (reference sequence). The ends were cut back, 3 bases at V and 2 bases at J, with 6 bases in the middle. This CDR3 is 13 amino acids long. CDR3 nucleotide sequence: TGTGCCAGCAGTTTCCCCAACACAGATACGCAGTATTTT. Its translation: CASSFPNTDTQYF.

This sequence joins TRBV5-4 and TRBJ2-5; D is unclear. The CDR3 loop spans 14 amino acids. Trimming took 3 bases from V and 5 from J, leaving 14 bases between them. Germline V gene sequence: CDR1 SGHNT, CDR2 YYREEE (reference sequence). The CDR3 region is CASSSEAAGETQYF. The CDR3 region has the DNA TGTGCCAGCAGCTCCGAGGCAGCCGGGGAGACCCAGTACTTC.

CDR3 sequence (DNA): TGTGCCAGCAGCTTAAAAACTAGCGGGTATGAGCAGTACTTC. Its translation is CASSLKTSGYEQYF. The V gene is TRBV7-2, the J gene TRBJ2-7; 9 positions agree with TRBD2. Trimming took 2 bases from V and 7 from J; bases not matched to a gene: 6. Germline loops: CDR1 SGHTA, CDR2 FQGNSA. The CDR3 runs to 14 residues.

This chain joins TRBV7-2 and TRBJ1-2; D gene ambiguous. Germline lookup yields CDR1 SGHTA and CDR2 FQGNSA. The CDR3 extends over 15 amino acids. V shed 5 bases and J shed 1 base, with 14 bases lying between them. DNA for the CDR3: TGTGCCAGCAGCCGTAGCTCTGGTGGTAACTATGGCTACACCTTC. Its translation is CASSRSSGGNYGYTF.

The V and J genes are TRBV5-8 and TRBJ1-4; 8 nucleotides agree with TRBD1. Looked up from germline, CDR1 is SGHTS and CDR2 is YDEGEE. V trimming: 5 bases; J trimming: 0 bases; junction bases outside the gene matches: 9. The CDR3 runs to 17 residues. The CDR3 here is CASSFGQGFATNEKLFF. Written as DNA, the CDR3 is TGTGCCAGCAGTTTTGGACAGGGTTTCGCAACTAATGAAAAACTGTTTTTT.

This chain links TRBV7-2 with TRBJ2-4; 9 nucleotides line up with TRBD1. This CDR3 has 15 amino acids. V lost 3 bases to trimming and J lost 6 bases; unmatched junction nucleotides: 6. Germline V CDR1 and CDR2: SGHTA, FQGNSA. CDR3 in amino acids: CASSFIGTGINIQYF. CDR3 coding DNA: TGTGCCAGCAGCTTTATAGGGACAGGGATAAACATTCAGTACTTC.

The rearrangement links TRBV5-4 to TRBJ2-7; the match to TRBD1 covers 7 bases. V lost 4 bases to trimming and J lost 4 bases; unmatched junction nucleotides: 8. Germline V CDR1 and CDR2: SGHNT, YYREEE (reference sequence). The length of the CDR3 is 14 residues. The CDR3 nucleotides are TGTGCCAGCAGCCCGGGACAGCCGGTTTACGAGCAGTACTTC. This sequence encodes CASSPGQPVYEQYF.

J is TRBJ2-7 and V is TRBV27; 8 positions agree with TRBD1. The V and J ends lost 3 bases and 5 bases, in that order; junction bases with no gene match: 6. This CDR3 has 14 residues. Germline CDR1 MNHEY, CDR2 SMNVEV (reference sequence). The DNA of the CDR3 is TGTGCCAGCAGTTTCTTGGACAGGGTCCACGAGCAGTACTTC. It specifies CASSFLDRVHEQYF.

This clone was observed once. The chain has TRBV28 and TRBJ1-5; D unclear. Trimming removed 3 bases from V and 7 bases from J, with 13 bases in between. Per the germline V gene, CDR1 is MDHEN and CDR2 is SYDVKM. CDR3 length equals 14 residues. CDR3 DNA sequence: TGTGCCAGCAGTTTGATATTTCCCTACCAGCCCCAGCATTTT. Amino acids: CASSLIFPYQPQHF. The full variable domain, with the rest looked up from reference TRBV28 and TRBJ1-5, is DVKVTQSSRYLVKRTGEKVFLECVQDMDHENMFWYRQDPGLGLRLIYFSYDVKMKEKGDIPEGYSVSREKKERFSLILESASTNQTSMYLCASSLIFPYQPQHFGDGTRLSIL.

CDR3 nucleotide sequence: TGTGCCAGCTCATCCGGAGGTCCCGGGAGGAACACCGGGGAGCTGTTTTTT. Encoded protein: CASSSGGPGRNTGELFF. The chain has TRBV18 and TRBJ2-2; weak D call: TRBD2 (6 bases). V lost 5 bases and J lost 1, with 17 bases in between. Germline assignment: CDR1 KGHSH and CDR2 LQKENI. The CDR3 runs to 17 residues.

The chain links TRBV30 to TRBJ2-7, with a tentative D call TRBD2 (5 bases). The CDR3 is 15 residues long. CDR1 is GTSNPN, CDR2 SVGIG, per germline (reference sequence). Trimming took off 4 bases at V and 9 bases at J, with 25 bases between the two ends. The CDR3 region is CAWTLPRSRLTAQYF. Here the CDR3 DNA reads TGTGCCTGGACCCTCCCTCGTAGTAGACTAACGGCGCAGTACTTC.

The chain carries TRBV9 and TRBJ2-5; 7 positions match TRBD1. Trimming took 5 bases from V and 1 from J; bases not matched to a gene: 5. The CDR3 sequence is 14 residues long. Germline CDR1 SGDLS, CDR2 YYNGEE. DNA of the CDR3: TGTGCCAGCAGTCCCGACAGGGCCCAAGAGACCCAGTACTTC. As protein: CASSPDRAQETQYF. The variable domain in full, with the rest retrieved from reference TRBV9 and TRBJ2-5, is DSGVTQTPKHLITATGQRVTLRCSPRSGDLSVYWYQQSLDQGLQFLIQYYNGEERAKGNILERFSAQQFPDLHSELNLSSLELGDSALYFCASSPDRAQETQYFGPGTRLLVL.